The 18 T cell receptor beta chains listed next were all sequenced from one sample in a study of identical twins. Using its own MiXCR run on the 5' RACE reads, TCRdb lists one record per CDR3 protein. The sample carries 200,000 or so distinct CDR3 sequences, approximately 15% recorded once. The same data also contributed to another study, on T cells expressing NK-cell markers.

Sequencing was performed on CD8+ T cells sorted from blood. The receptors were gathered from a woman younger than 30 in good health.

This clonotype was picked up a small number of times. The V and J genes are TRBV9 and TRBJ1-1; no reliable D call. This CDR3 spans 15 amino acids. The germline CDR1 and CDR2 sequences are SGDLS and YYNGEE. With 0 bases removed from V and 2 bases from J, the gap between germline ends came to 11 bases. The CDR3 loop is CASSVGWITNTEAFF. CDR3 coding DNA: TGTGCCAGCAGCGTAGGTTGGATAACCAACACTGAAGCTTTCTTT.

The table lists this clonotype with many counts. The V and J genes are TRBV28 and TRBJ2-7; a weak D match, TRBD1 (5 bases). Trimming took 5 bases from V and 4 from J, leaving 24 bases between them. The CDR3 runs to 17 residues. Germline V gene sequence: CDR1 MDHEN, CDR2 SYDVKM. In nucleotides, the CDR3 is TGTGCCAGCAGTCCATCTGGGGCCGGTGCCCTTTCATACGAGCAGTACTTC. It yields the protein CASSPSGAGALSYEQYF.

V is TRBV4-1 and J is TRBJ2-7; 9 nucleotides match TRBD1. Germline V gives CDR1 MGHRA, CDR2 YSYEKL. J lost 5 bases, V lost 4 bases, and 9 bases had no gene match. This CDR3 is 15 amino acids long. CDR3 region: CASSLSTGGKDEQYF. In nucleotides, the CDR3 is TGCGCCAGCAGCCTGTCTACAGGGGGCAAGGACGAGCAGTACTTC.

This clonotype was picked up a small number of times. The CDR3: CASSNLDSNTEAFF. In DNA, the CDR3 is TGTGCCAGCAGCAACTTGGACAGTAACACTGAAGCTTTCTTT. The rearrangement joins TRBV7-9 to TRBJ1-1; possibly TRBD1 for D (6 bases). The CDR3 has 14 residues. V was pared by 5 bases and J by 2 bases, with 12 bases between. Germline CDR1 reads SEHNR; CDR2 reads FQNEAQ (reference sequence).

In its sample, this clonotype was seen a few times. The CDR3 spells CASSTTGEFYGYTF. The DNA of the CDR3 is TGTGCCAGCAGTACTACAGGGGAATTCTATGGCTACACCTTC. V is TRBV12-3 or TRBV12-4 and J is TRBJ1-2, with 7 bases identical to TRBD1. The CDR3 is 14 amino acids. V lost 5 bases and J lost 4; bases outside the gene matches: 7.

This chain links TRBV3-1 with TRBJ2-2; 9 nucleotides align to TRBD2. Trimming removed 1 base from V and 2 bases from J; junction bases left unmatched: 5. CDR1 is LGHDT, CDR2 YNNKEL, per germline (reference sequence). The CDR3 spans 17 residues. The CDR3 DNA follows: TGTGCCAGCAGCCAAGGCGGGGGGGCCCGTAACACCGGGGAGCTGTTTTTT. This encodes CASSQGGGARNTGELFF.

The chain recombines TRBV7-8 with TRBJ2-1, with 12 bases aligning to TRBD2. The CDR3 spans 17 residues. The V gene's germline CDR1 is SGHVS and CDR2 FQNEAQ. Trimming at V came to 5 bases and at J to 4 bases, leaving 9 bases not matched to a gene. The CDR3 loop is CASSLTSGGRTYNEQFF. The CDR3 nucleotides read TGTGCCAGCAGCCTGACTAGCGGGGGCCGTACGTACAATGAGCAGTTCTTC.

This chain uses TRBV2 with TRBJ1-1; D might be TRBD1 (6 bases). The CDR3 has 14 amino acids. Germline values: CDR1 SNHLY, CDR2 FYNNEI. V gave up 3 bases and J gave up 4 bases, with 12 bases separating them. This CDR3 reads CASSDEGVGTEAFF. The CDR3 DNA sequence: TGTGCCAGCAGTGACGAGGGGGTGGGCACTGAAGCTTTCTTT. Full variable domain (missing parts from reference TRBV2 and TRBJ1-1): EPEVTQTPSHQVTQMGQEVILRCVPISNHLYFYWYRQILGQKVEFLVSFYNNEISEKSEIFDDQFSVERPDGSNFTLKIRSTKLEDSAMYFCASSDEGVGTEAFFGQGTRLTVV.

This clonotype has more than one count but fewer than ten. The J gene is TRBJ2-1, the V gene TRBV5-5; 11 bases agree with TRBD2. The CDR3 covers 16 residues. Germline CDR1 reads SGHKS; CDR2 reads YYEKEE (reference sequence). V dropped 6 bases and J dropped 8; count of bases not matched to a gene: 13. CDR3 in amino acids: CASTFQLAGGAHEQFF. CDR3 bases: TGTGCCAGCACCTTCCAGCTAGCGGGAGGAGCCCATGAGCAGTTCTTC.

The chain uses TRBV6-1 and TRBJ1-3, with TRBD1 matching over 9 bases. CDR1 and CDR2 from the germline V gene are MNHNS and SASEGT. The CDR3 has 15 amino acids. The V gene end was trimmed by 5 bases and the J gene end by 0 bases; junction bases not matched to a gene: 2. This CDR3 is CASSPTGGSGNTIYF. CDR3 bases: TGTGCCAGCAGTCCGACAGGGGGCTCTGGAAACACCATATATTTT.

Only a few counts were recorded for this clonotype. The chain employs TRBV27 and TRBJ2-3, with 7 bases identical to TRBD1. This CDR3 region has 15 residues. J was trimmed by 4 bases and V by 5 bases; bases with no gene match: 9. CDR1 MNHEY and CDR2 SMNVEV come from the germline V gene (reference sequence). The CDR3 loop reads CASSLTRTGADTQYF. In DNA form, the CDR3 reads TGTGCCAGCAGTCTGACGAGAACAGGGGCAGATACGCAGTATTTT.

The rearrangement joins TRBV9 to TRBJ2-1; tentatively, D is TRBD1 (6 bases). Germline loops: CDR1 SGDLS, CDR2 YYNGEE. This CDR3 spans 12 amino acids. V lost 3 bases, J lost 8 bases, and 9 bases lay in between. For the CDR3, the DNA is TGTGCCAGCAGCGAGAACAGGGATGAGCAGTTCTTC. Translating it yields CASSENRDEQFF. The full variable domain, its missing parts supplied by reference TRBV9 and TRBJ2-1, is DSGVTQTPKHLITATGQRVTLRCSPRSGDLSVYWYQQSLDQGLQFLIQYYNGEERAKGNILERFSAQQFPDLHSELNLSSLELGDSALYFCASSENRDEQFFGPGTRLTVL.

There are a few counts of this clonotype. The chain carries TRBV6-2 or TRBV6-3 and TRBJ2-3, with D uncertain. The CDR3 runs 13 residues. Germline V gene sequence: CDR1 MNHEY, CDR2 SVGEGT. Trimming removed 10 bases from V and 0 bases from J, with 11 bases in between. CDR3 residues: CAIESSSTDTQYF. CDR3 in DNA: TGTGCCATCGAGTCCTCTAGCACAGATACGCAGTATTTT.

This clonotype came up a few times. This chain joins TRBV7-6 and TRBJ1-2; no reliable D call. The germline V and J ends were trimmed by 1 base and 8 bases, with 11 bases remaining between them. This CDR3 has 13 amino acids. CDR1 and CDR2 (germline): SGHVS, FNYEAQ. The DNA for the CDR3 is TGTGCCAGCAGCTTAGGTGGTCTTAACGGCTACACCTTC. Translated, it gives CASSLGGLNGYTF.

The table lists this clonotype with a few counts. The J gene is TRBJ1-5, the V gene TRBV25-1; tentative D call: TRBD1 (5 bases). Germline lookup yields CDR1 MGHDK and CDR2 SYGVNS. This CDR3 contains 15 residues. Trimming took 1 base from V and 2 from J, leaving 9 bases between them. The CDR3 here is CASSEFGGGNQPQHF. CDR3 DNA: TGTGCCAGCAGTGAATTTGGGGGTGGCAATCAGCCCCAGCATTTT.

J is TRBJ1-2 and V is TRBV6-5; D is possibly TRBD1 (6 bases). With 0 bases removed from V and 4 bases from J, the gap between germline ends came to 24 bases. The CDR3 spans 19 residues. In germline, CDR1 is MNHEY, CDR2 SVGAGI. The CDR3 sequence is CASSYSHLSPRTEIYGYTF. CDR3 nucleotide sequence: TGTGCCAGCAGTTACTCCCACCTCTCACCGCGGACAGAGATCTATGGCTACACCTTC.

This clonotype was counted only a few times. This chain uses TRBV11-1 with TRBJ2-3, with D maybe TRBD2 (7 bases). Trimming cost V 7 bases and J 6 bases, with 29 bases left between them. Germline CDR1 and CDR2: SGHAT and FQDESV (reference sequence). CDR3 length: 18 residues. The DNA for the CDR3 is TGTGCCAGCACCAACCAACCCCGGGGGGCTCCCACGGGTGATACGCAGTATTTT. Its protein product is CASTNQPRGAPTGDTQYF. The whole variable domain, remainder taken from reference TRBV11-1 and TRBJ2-3, is EAEVAQSPRYKITEKSQAVAFWCDPISGHATLYWYRQILGQGPELLVQFQDESVVDDSQLPKDRFSAERLKGVDSTLKIQPAELGDSAMYLCASTNQPRGAPTGDTQYFGPGTRLTVL.

V usage is TRBV9 and J usage is TRBJ2-3; 7 bases agree with TRBD1. The junction had 10 bases not matched to a gene; V was cut back by 4 bases and J by 2 bases. The CDR3 has 16 residues. Germline V lookup: CDR1 SGDLS, CDR2 YYNGEE. The CDR3 region is CASSKDRGGLTDTQYF. The CDR3 nucleotides are TGTGCCAGCAGCAAAGATAGAGGGGGCCTCACAGATACGCAGTATTTT.